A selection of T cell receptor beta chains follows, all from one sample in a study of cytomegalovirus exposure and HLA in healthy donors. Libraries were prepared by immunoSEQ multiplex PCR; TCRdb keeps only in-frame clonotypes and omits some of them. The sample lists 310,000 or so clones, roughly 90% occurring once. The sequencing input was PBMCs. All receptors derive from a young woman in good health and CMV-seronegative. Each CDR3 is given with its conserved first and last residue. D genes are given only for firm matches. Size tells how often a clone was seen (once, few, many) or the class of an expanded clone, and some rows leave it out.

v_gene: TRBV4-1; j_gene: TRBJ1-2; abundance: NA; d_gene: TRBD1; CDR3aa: CASSPLGQGGRYTF; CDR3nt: TGCGCCAGCAGCCCCCTTGGACAGGGAGGGCGCTACACCTTC
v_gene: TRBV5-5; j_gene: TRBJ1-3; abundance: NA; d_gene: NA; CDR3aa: CASRLRDFLVDTIYF; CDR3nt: TGTGCCAGCAGGTTGAGGGACTTTCTCGTCGACACCATATATTTT
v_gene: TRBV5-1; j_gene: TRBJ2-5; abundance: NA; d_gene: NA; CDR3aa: CASSIGLQETQYF; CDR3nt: TGCGCCAGCAGCATTGGACTGCAAGAGACCCAGTACTTC
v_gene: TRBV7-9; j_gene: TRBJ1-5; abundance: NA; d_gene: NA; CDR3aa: CASSFGGGSNQPQHF; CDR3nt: TGTGCCAGCAGCTTCGGCGGGGGGTCCAATCAGCCCCAGCATTTT
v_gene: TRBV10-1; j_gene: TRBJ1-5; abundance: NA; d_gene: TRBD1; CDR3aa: CASAGQGDQPQHF; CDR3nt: TGCGCCAGCGCCGGACAGGGAGATCAGCCCCAGCATTTT
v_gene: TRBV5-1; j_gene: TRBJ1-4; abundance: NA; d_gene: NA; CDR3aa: CASNRRGTTNEKLFF; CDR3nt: TGCGCCAGCAACCGTAGGGGGACAACTAATGAAAAACTGTTTTTT
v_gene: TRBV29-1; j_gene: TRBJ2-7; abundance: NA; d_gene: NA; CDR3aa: CSVGDEGLGFMEQYF; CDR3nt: TGCAGCGTTGGGGATGAGGGACTGGGATTCATGGAGCAGTACTTC
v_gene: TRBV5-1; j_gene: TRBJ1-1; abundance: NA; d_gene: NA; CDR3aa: CASSLLTSANTEAFF; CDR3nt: TGCGCCAGCAGCCTACTGACTTCAGCGAACACTGAAGCTTTCTTT
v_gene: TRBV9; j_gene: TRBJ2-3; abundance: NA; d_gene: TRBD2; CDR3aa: CASSAYTGTSGGNTQYF; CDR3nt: TGTGCCAGCAGCGCTTATACCGGGACTAGCGGGGGGAATACGCAGTATTTT
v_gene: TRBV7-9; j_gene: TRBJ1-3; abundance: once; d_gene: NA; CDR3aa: CASSPQIFSGNTIYF; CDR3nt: TGTGCCAGCAGCCCCCAGATTTTTTCTGGAAACACCATATATTTT
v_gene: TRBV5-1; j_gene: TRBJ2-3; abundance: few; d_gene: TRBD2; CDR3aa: CASSPIAGGSTDTQYF; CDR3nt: TGCGCCAGCAGCCCCATAGCGGGGGGGAGCACAGATACGCAGTATTTT
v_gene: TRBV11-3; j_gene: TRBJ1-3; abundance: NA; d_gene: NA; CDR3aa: CASSQQTGSGGNTIYF; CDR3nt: TGTGCCAGCAGCCAACAAACAGGCTCAGGTGGAAACACCATATATTTT
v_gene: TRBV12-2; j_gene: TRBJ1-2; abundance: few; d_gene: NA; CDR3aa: CASRFLDRVGRGYTF; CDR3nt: TGTGCAAGTCGCTTCCTGGACAGGGTGGGTAGGGGCTACACCTTC
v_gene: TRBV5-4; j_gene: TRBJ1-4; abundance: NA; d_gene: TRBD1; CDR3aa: CASSLQGGFNEKLFF; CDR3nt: TGTGCCAGCAGCTTGCAGGGGGGCTTTAATGAAAAACTGTTTTTT
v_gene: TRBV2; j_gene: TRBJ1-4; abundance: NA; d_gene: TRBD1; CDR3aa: CASSDQGVTNEKLFF; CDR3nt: TGTGCCAGCAGTGATCAGGGGGTCACTAATGAAAAACTGTTTTTT
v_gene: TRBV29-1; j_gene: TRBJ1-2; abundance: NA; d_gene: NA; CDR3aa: CSVERGLGNGYTF; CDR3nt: TGCAGCGTTGAGCGGGGGCTGGGGAATGGCTACACCTTC
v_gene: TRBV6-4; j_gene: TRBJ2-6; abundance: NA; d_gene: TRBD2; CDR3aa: CASSDSSGGAGANVLTF; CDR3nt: TGTGCCAGCAGTGACTCAAGCGGGGGCGCTGGGGCCAACGTCCTGACTTTC
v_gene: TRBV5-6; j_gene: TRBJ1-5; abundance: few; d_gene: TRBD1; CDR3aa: CASSYGTGTVQPQHF; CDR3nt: TGTGCCAGCAGCTACGGGACAGGGACGGTTCAGCCCCAGCATTTT
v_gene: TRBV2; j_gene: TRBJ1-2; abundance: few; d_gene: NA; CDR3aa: CASSEGLGYTF; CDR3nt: TGTGCCAGCAGTGAAGGACTAGGCTACACCTTC
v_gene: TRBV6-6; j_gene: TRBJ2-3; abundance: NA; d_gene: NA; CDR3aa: CAIAGRYTDTQYF; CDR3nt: TGTGCCATCGCCGGGAGATACACAGATACGCAGTATTTT
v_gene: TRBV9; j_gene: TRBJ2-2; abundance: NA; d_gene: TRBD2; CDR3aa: CASSVWRTSGGLDTGELFF; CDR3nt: TGTGCCAGCAGCGTATGGAGGACTAGCGGGGGGCTGGACACCGGGGAGCTGTTTTTT
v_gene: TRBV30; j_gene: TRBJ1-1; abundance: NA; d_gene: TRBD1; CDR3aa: CAWSPTGGTEAFF; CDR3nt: TGTGCCTGGAGCCCGACAGGGGGTACTGAAGCTTTCTTT
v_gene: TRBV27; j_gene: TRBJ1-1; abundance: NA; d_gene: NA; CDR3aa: CASSLGGGGTEAFF; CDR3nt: TGTGCCAGCAGTTTAGGGGGGGGAGGCACTGAAGCTTTCTTT
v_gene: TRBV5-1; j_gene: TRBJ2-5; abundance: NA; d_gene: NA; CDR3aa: CASSLEYRQETQYF; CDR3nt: TGCGCCAGCAGCTTGGAATACAGGCAAGAGACCCAGTACTTC
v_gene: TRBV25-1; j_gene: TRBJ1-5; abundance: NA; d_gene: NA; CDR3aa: CASGPAGGDGNQPQHF; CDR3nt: TGTGCCAGCGGACCCGCAGGAGGGGATGGCAATCAGCCCCAGCATTTT
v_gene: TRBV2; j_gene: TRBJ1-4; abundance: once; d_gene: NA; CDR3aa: CASSVQGRGSNEKLFF; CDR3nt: TGTGCCAGCAGTGTCCAGGGGAGGGGGTCTAATGAAAAACTGTTTTTT
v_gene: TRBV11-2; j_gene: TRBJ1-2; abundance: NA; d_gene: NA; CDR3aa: CASTTSGTGYGYTF; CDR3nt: TGTGCCAGCACTACCAGCGGGACTGGCTATGGCTACACCTTC
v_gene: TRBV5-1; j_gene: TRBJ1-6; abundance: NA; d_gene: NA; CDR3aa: CASKNREESPLHF; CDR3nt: TGCGCCAGCAAAAACAGAGAAGAATCCCCCCTCCACTTT
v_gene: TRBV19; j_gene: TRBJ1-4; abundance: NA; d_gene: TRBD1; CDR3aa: CASSIRPGGGEKLFF; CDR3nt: TGTGCCAGTAGTATCCGGCCAGGGGGCGGAGAAAAACTGTTTTTT
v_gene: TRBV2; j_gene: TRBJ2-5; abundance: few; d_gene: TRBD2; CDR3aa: CASRTGLAGTGETQYF; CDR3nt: TGTGCCAGCAGAACAGGGCTAGCGGGAACCGGAGAGACCCAGTACTTC
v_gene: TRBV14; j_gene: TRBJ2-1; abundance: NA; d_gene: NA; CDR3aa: CASSQDGGGRTVSEQFF; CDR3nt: TGTGCCAGCAGCCAAGATGGGGGGGGGCGGACTGTAAGTGAGCAGTTCTTC
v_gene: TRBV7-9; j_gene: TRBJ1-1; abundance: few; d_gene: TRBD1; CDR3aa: CASSLGGQGEKTEAFF; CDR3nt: TGTGCCAGCAGCTTAGGGGGACAGGGCGAGAAGACTGAAGCTTTCTTT
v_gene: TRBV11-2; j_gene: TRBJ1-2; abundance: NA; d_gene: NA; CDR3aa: CASSPDGNYGYTF; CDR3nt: TGTGCCAGCAGCCCCGACGGGAACTATGGCTACACCTTC
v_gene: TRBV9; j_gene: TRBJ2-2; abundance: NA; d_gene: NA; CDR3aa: CASSAGKWSGELFF; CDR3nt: TGTGCCAGCAGCGCAGGGAAGTGGTCCGGGGAGCTGTTTTTT
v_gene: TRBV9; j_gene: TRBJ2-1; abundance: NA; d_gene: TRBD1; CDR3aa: CASSPRQGPYNEQFF; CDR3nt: TGTGCCAGCAGCCCCCGACAGGGCCCCTACAATGAGCAGTTCTTC
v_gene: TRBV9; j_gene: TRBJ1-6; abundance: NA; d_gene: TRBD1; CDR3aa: CASSGGDRGPISNSPLHF; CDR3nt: TGTGCCAGCAGCGGAGGGGACAGGGGTCCAATATCCAATTCACCCCTCCACTTT
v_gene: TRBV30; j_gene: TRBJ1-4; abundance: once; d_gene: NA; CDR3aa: CAWSTWAREGEKLFF; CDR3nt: TGTGCCTGGAGTACTTGGGCCCGAGAGGGTGAAAAACTGTTTTTT
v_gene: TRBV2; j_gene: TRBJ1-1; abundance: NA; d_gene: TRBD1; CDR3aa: CASSGTGAFF; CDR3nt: TGTGCCAGCAGTGGGACAGGGGCTTTCTTT
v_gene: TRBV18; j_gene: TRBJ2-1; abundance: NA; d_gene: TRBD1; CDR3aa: CASSPQGQMYNEQFF; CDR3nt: TGTGCCAGCTCACCACAGGGACAGATGTACAATGAGCAGTTCTTC
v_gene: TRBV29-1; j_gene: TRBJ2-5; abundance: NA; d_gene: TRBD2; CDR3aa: CSVLAGPETQYF; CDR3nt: TGCAGCGTGTTAGCGGGGCCGGAGACCCAGTACTTC
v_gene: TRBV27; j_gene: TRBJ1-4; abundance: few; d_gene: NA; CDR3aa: CASSPVLWNEKLFF; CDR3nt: TGTGCCAGCAGTCCAGTCCTTTGGAATGAAAAACTGTTTTTT
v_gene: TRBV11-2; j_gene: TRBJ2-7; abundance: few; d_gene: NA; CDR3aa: CASSFGQGGEQYF; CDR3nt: TGTGCCAGCAGCTTTGGACAGGGAGGGGAGCAGTACTTC
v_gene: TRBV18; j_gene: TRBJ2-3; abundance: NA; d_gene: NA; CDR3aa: CASSPLPSGGTDTQYF; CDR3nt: TGTGCCAGCTCACCACTCCCCAGCGGTGGCACAGATACGCAGTATTTT
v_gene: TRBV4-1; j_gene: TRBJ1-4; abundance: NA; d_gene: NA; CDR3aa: CASSQLQGGVKLFF; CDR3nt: TGCGCCAGCAGCCAATTGCAAGGCGGGGTAAAACTGTTTTTT
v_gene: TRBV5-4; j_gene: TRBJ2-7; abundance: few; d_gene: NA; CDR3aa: CASSRNNYEQYF; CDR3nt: TGTGCCAGCAGCCGAAACAACTACGAGCAGTACTTC
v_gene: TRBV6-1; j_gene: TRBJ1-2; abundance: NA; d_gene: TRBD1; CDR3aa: CASSEGGTVNYGYTF; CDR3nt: TGTGCCAGCAGTGAAGGAGGGACAGTAAACTATGGCTACACCTTC
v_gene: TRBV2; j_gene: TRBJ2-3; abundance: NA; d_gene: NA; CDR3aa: CASSERGGYNTQYF; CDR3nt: TGTGCCAGCAGTGAAAGAGGGGGTTACAATACGCAGTATTTT
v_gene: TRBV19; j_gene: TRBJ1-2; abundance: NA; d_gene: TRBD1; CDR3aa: CASSKGQGGDGYTF; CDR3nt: TGTGCCAGTAGTAAGGGACAGGGAGGGGATGGCTACACCTTC
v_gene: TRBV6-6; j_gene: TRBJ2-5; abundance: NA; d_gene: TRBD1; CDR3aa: CASSTDRGQETQYF; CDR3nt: TGTGCCAGCAGCACCGACAGGGGGCAGGAGACCCAGTACTTC
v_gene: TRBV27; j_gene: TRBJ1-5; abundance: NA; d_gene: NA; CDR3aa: CASSPMEDSNQPQHF; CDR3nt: TGTGCCAGCAGTCCGATGGAGGATAGCAATCAGCCCCAGCATTTT
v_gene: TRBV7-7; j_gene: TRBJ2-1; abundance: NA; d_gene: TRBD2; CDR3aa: CASSLGSGGGANEQFF; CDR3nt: TGTGCTAGCAGCTTAGGTTCCGGCGGGGGGGCGAATGAGCAGTTCTTC
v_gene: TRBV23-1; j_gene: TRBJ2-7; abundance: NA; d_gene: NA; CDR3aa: CASSQRGTSKSYEQYF; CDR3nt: TGCGCCAGCAGTCAAAGGGGGACGAGCAAATCCTACGAGCAGTACTTC
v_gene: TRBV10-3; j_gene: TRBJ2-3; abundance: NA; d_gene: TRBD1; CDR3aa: CAISESGQGDTDTQYF; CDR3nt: TGTGCCATCAGTGAGTCGGGCCAGGGGGACACAGATACGCAGTATTTT
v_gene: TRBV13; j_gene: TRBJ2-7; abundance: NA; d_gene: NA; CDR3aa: CASSFTGLDSYEQYF; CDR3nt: TGTGCCAGCAGCTTCACAGGGTTGGACTCCTACGAGCAGTACTTC
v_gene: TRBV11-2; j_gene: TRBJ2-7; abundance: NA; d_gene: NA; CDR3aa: CASSKRPGTKNSYEQYF; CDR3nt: TGTGCCAGCAGTAAACGACCCGGGACAAAAAACTCCTACGAGCAGTACTTC
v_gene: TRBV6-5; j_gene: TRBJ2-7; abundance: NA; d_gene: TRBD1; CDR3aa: CATLRGLGHEQYF; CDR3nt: TGTGCCACCCTCAGGGGGCTCGGCCACGAGCAGTACTTC
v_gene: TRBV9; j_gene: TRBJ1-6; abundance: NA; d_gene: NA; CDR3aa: CASSVGGGGVSPLHF; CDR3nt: TGTGCCAGCAGCGTAGGGGGCGGGGGCGTCTCACCCCTCCACTTT
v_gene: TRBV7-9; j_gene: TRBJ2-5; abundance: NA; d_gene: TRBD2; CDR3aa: CASSSPLAGVQETQYF; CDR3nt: TGTGCCAGCAGCTCACCACTAGCGGGGGTTCAAGAGACCCAGTACTTC
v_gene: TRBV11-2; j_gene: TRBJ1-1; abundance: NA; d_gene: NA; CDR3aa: CASSRRGFGTNTEAFF; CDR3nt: TGTGCCAGCAGCAGGAGGGGTTTCGGGACGAACACTGAAGCTTTCTTT